This T cell receptor (beta chain) was obtained from a study of blood T cell repertoires in COVID-19. The overall study: Italy, Spain and the United States were the sources of the convalescent and acute COVID-19 samples. PBMCs, B-cell-depleted T cells, or T cells provided the cDNA or gDNA that made up the material.

Methods used by the authors: Amplification of reference gene primers was used by the study to estimate nucleated cell counts. The assay was immunoSEQ multiplex PCR, and TCRdb's table has in-frame clones only and misses some. The V and J calls and clone size come from that table; D and trimming were worked out from the DNA. The sample includes 120,000 to 150,000 clones, more than 75% of them seen just once. The sequenced sample was peripheral blood. The receptor comes from a woman aged 45-60 years with active or convalescent COVID-19.

The CDR3 region has the DNA TGTGCCAGCAGCCTGACACAGGGGACAACTAATGAAAAACTGTTTTTT. It is translated as CASSLTQGTTNEKLFF. V gene TRBV11-2 combines with J gene TRBJ1-4; 7 bases map to TRBD1. Germline V CDR1 and CDR2: SGHAT, FQNNGV. The CDR3 contains 16 residues. The J segment lost 0 bases and the V segment lost 5 bases, leaving 6 bases of the junction unmatched.